This entry is about one T cell receptor (beta chain). Here immunoSEQ multiplex PCR was the method, and the copy in TCRdb shows in-frame clones only, minus some. Here the sample spans about 350,000 clones, roughly 93% being singletons. This record comes from a study of brain T cells in children with intractable seizures. The CDR3 is 14 residues long. The V end was cut by 5 bases, the J end by 0 bases, with 6 bases between. Germline CDR1 SGHRS, CDR2 YFSETQ. Time point meaning: blood from clinic visit 5 months post-surgery; TSC patient then seizure free. Only cases whose brain tissue showed the highest T cell transcript signatures were sequenced.

The chain uses TRBV5-1 and TRBJ2-6, with D hard to call. This TCR came from a boy under two years old with tuberous sclerosis and intractable seizures. The source material was peripheral blood, sampled 5 to 6 months after surgery. The DNA for the CDR3 is TGCGCCAGCAGTCCGGCCTCTGGGGCCAACGTCCTGACTTTC. Amino acids: CASSPASGANVLTF.